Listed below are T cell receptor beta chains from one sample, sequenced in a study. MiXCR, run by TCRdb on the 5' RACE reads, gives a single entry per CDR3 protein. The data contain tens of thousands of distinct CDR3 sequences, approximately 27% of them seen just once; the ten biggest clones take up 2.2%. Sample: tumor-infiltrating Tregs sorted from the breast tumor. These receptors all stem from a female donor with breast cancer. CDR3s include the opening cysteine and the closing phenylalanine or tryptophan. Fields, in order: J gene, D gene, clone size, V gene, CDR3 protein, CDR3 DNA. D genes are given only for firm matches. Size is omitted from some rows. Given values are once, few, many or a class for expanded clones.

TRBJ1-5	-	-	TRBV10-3	CAIQAGNQPQHF	TGTGCCATCCAGGCAGGGAACCAGCCCCAGCATTTT
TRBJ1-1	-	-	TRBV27	CASSLQGNVNTEAFF	TGTGCCAGCAGTTTACAGGGAAACGTTAACACTGAAGCTTTCTTT
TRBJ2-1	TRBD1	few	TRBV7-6	CASSSQRGTGSVEQFF	TGTGCCAGCAGCTCGCAGCGCGGGACAGGGTCTGTTGAGCAGTTCTTC
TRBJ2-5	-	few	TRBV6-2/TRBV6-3	CASSYSGRGGQETQYF	TGTGCCAGCAGTTACTCGGGCAGGGGCGGACAAGAGACCCAGTACTTC
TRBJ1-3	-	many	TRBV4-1	CASSPGMSSTSGNTIYF	TGCGCCAGCAGCCCAGGCATGAGCAGTACCTCTGGAAACACCATATATTTT
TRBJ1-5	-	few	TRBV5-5	CASSFQGNQPQHF	TGTGCCAGCAGCTTCCAGGGGAATCAGCCCCAGCATTTT
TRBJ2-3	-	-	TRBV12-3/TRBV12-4	CASSRSNADTQYF	TGTGCCAGCAGCCGAAGCAACGCAGATACGCAGTACTTT
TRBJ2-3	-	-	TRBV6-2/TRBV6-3	CASSFSGKDTQYF	TGTGCCAGCAGTTTCTCCGGGAAAGATACGCAGTATTTT
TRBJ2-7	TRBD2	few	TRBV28	CASGTSGDQQYF	TGTGCCAGCGGGACTAGCGGGGACCAGCAGTACTTC
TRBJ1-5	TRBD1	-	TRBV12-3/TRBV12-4	CASSFRQGSNQPQHF	TGTGCCAGCAGTTTTAGACAGGGTAGCAATCAGCCCCAGCATTTT
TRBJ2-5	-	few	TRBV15	CATSRETGLQETQYF	TGTGCCACCAGCAGAGAAACAGGTCTCCAAGAGACCCAGTACTTC
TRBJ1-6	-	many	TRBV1	CTSSQGLTESPLHF	TGCACCAGCAGCCAGGGTCTCACTGAATCACCCCTCCACTTT
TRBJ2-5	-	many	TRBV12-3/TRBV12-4	CASSFGLKETQYF	TGTGCCAGCAGTTTTGGACTTAAAGAGACCCAGTACTTC
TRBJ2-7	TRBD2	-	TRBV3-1	CASSQFTGGYGQYF	TGTGCCAGCAGCCAATTCACGGGGGGGTACGGGCAGTACTTC
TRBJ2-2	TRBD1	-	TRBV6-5	CASSQQGATGEPFF	TGTGCCAGCAGTCAACAGGGGGCCACCGGGGAGCCGTTTTTT
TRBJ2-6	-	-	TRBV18	CASSREPLGANVLTF	TGTGCCAGCTCACGCGAACCACTTGGGGCCAACGTCCTGACTTTC
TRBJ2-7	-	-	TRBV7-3	CASSLVDMREQYF	TGTGCCAGCAGCTTGGTGGACATGAGGGAGCAGTACTTC
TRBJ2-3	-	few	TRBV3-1	CASSQELSSTDTQYF	TGTGCCAGCAGCCAAGAACTATCTAGCACAGATACGCAGTATTTT
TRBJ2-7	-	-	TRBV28	CASMGPPYEQYF	TGTGCCAGCATGGGGCCTCCCTACGAGCAGTACTTC
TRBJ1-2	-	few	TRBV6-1	CASSSSFPGQNYGYTF	TGTGCCAGCAGCTCTAGTTTTCCGGGACAAAACTATGGCTACACCTTC
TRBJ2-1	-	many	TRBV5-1	CASSLSQGGNEQFF	TGCGCCAGCAGCTTGAGTCAGGGGGGGAATGAGCAGTTCTTC
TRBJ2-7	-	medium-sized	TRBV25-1	CASSEVTGYLEQYF	TGTGCCAGCAGTGAAGTCACCGGGTACTTGGAGCAGTACTTC
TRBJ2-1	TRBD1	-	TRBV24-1	CATSDSRQGRRLNEQFF	TGTGCCACCAGTGATTCCCGACAGGGGAGGAGGCTCAATGAGCAGTTCTTC
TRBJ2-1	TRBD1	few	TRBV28	CASSLYRGEQFF	TGTGCCAGCAGTTTGTACAGGGGCGAGCAGTTCTTC
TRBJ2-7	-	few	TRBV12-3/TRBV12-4	CASSLRHSVEQYF	TGTGCCAGCAGTTTAAGGCACTCCGTGGAGCAGTACTTC
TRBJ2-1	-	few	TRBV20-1	CSARRHRDSMFF	TGCAGTGCTCGAAGACACCGGGACTCCATGTTCTTC
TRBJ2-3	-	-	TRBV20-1	CSARDWRLSRGYTQYF	TGCAGTGCTAGAGACTGGAGACTATCCCGCGGCTATACGCAGTATTTT
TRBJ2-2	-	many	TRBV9	CASSALSVDGELFF	TGTGCCAGCAGTGCCCTGAGTGTGGACGGGGAGCTGTTTTTT
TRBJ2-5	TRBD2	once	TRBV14	CASSHPAGVYETQYF	TGTGCCAGCAGCCATCCAGCGGGAGTGTATGAGACCCAGTACTTC
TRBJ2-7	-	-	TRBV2	CASSDQPRSEQYF	TGTGCCAGCAGTGACCAGCCCCGGAGCGAGCAGTACTTC
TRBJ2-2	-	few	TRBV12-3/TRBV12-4	CASSPGGAGELFF	TGTGCCAGCAGTCCCGGGGGTGCCGGGGAGCTGTTTTTT
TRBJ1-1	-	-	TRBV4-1	CASSQPKGPVLGTEAFF	TGCGCCAGCAGCCAACCCAAGGGGCCCGTCTTGGGCACTGAAGCTTTCTTT
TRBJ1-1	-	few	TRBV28	CASSVVGTEAFF	TGTGCCAGCAGTGTGGTGGGCACTGAAGCTTTCTTT
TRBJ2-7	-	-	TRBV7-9	CASSVTHGQYF	TGTGCCAGCAGCGTAACCCACGGGCAGTACTTC
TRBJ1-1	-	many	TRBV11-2	CASSRDPNTEAFF	TGCGCCAGCAGCCGGGACCCGAACACTGAAGCTTTCTTT
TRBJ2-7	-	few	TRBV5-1	CASSSDSVSYEQYF	TGCGCCAGCAGCTCCGACAGCGTCTCCTACGAGCAGTACTTC
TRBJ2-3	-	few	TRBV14	CASSQDRGSDTQYF	TGTGCCAGCAGCCAAGACAGGGGTTCCGATACGCAGTATTTT
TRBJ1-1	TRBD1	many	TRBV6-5	CASSYSRQGPEAFF	TGTGCCAGCAGTTACTCACGACAGGGCCCTGAAGCTTTCTTT
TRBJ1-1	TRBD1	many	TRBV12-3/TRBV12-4	CASSHRTGSGEAFF	TGTGCCAGCAGCCACCGGACAGGGAGTGGTGAAGCTTTCTTT
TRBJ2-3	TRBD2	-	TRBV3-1	CAGRQAGGGTDTQYF	TGTGCCGGCAGACAAGCGGGGGGGGGCACAGATACGCAGTATTTT
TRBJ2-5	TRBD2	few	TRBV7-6	CASSLDPTSGVSQYF	TGTGCCAGCAGCTTAGATCCGACTAGCGGGGTTTCGCAGTACTTC
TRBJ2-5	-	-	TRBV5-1	CAGSPYFGTSQETQYF	TGCGCCGGCAGCCCTTACTTCGGGACCTCTCAAGAGACCCAGTACTTC
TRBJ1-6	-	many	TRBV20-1	CSAHVNRGRTSPLHF	TGCAGTGCTCACGTTAATAGGGGAAGGACTTCACCCCTCCACTTT
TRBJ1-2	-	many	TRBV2	CASSETDYGYTF	TGTGCCAGCAGTGAAACTGACTATGGCTACACCTTC
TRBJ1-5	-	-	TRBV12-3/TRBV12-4	CASSSSAGGKPQHF	-
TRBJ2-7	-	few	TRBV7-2	CASSHSTYEQYF	TGTGCCAGCAGTCATTCAACCTACGAGCAGTACTTC
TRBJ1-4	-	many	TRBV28	CASSVGTKTEKLFF	TGTGCCAGCAGTGTCGGGACAAAGACTGAAAAACTGTTTTTT
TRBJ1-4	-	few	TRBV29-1	CSFRARGSEKLFF	TGCAGCTTTCGCGCCAGGGGTAGTGAAAAACTGTTTTTT
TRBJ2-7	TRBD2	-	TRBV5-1	CASSPQGTSGDEQCF	TGCGCCAGCAGCCCCCAGGGGACTAGCGGGGACGAGCAGTGCTTC
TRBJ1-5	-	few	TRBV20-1	CSARNPYSNQPQHF	TGCAGTGCTAGGAACCCTTATAGCAATCAGCCCCAGCATTTT
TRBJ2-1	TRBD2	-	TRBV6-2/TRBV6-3	CASSYVSGGALGDNEQFF	TGTGCCAGCAGTTACGTTAGCGGGGGGGCTCTTGGAGACAATGAGCAGTTCTTC
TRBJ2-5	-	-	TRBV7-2	CASSLELGVVETQYF	TGTGCCAGCAGCTTAGAATTGGGGGTAGTAGAGACCCAGTACTTC
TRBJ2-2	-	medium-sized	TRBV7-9	CASSFSSAAGFTGELFF	TGTGCCAGCAGCTTTAGTTCGGCTGCAGGATTCACCGGGGAGCTGTTTTTT
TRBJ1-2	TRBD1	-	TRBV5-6	CASSAGQVFPGYTF	TGTGCCAGCAGCGCGGGACAGGTATTTCCTGGCTACACCTTC
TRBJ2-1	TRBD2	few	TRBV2	CATSLGGGVNNEQFF	TGTGCCACCTCCCTCGGCGGGGGGGTTAACAATGAGCAGTTCTTC
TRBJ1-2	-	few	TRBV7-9	CASSLGARRDTNYGYTF	TGTGCCAGCAGCTTAGGAGCGCGTCGGGACACAAACTATGGCTACACCTTC